Below are 10 T cell receptor beta chains sequenced from a single sample in a study of neurological immune-mediated disorders. TCRdb ran MiXCR on the 5' RACE reads and lists one entry per CDR3 protein. In the table there are approximately 50,000 distinct CDR3 sequences, around 3.1% of which are singletons. Material: PBMCs. These receptors all come from a man between 40 and 49 years old with multiple sclerosis.

Regarding this clonotype: Given the absence of the conserved phenylalanine or tryptophan at the CDR3 end, a read error is likely. The rearrangement uses TRBV29-1 and TRBJ2-7; 8 bases align to TRBD1. Losses at the gene ends were 0 bases for V and 2 bases for J; bases not matched to a gene: 6. The CDR3 has 15 residues. Germline V lookup: CDR1 SQVTM, CDR2 ANQGSEA. The CDR3 DNA reads TGCAGCGTTGAAGATTCGACAGGGGTTCCCTACGAGCAGTACAAC. This codes for CSVEDSTGVPYEQYN.

This clonotype has only a few counts. The chain joins TRBV10-3 to TRBJ2-2; D not certain. V was shortened by 7 bases and J by 3 bases, with 9 bases between the two germline ends. The germline V gene encodes CDR1 ENHRY and CDR2 SYGVKD. This CDR3 is built from 13 residues. DNA for the CDR3: TGTGCCATCATGCTGGTGGACACCGGGGAGCTGTTTTTT. This sequence encodes CAIMLVDTGELFF.

This clonotype was picked up many times. The V gene is TRBV5-5, the J gene TRBJ2-3; D is perhaps TRBD1 (5 bases). This CDR3 is 13 amino acids long. Per the germline V gene, CDR1 is SGHKS and CDR2 is YYEKEE (reference sequence). Trimming removed 7 bases from V and 2 bases from J, with 11 bases in between. CDR3 bases: TGTGCCAGCGGCCAGGGAAACACAGATACGCAGTATTTT. It encodes CASGQGNTDTQYF.

There are a few counts of this clonotype. V usage is TRBV5-1 and J usage is TRBJ1-4, with TRBD1 matching over 8 bases. CDR3 length: 14 amino acids. Germline lookup yields CDR1 SGHRS and CDR2 YFSETQ. The V segment lost 4 bases and the J segment 3 bases; nucleotides outside the gene matches: 2. This CDR3 reads CASSGTGSNEKLFF. Written as DNA, the CDR3 is TGCGCCAGCAGCGGGACAGGATCTAATGAAAAACTGTTTTTT.

This clonotype was observed many times. This sequence joins TRBV20-1 and TRBJ1-3, with 7 positions matching TRBD1. The CDR3 sequence is 15 residues long. Losses at the gene ends were 5 bases for V and 2 bases for J; bases not matched to a gene: 9. Germline CDR1 reads DFQATT; CDR2 reads SNEGSKA (reference sequence). The DNA for the CDR3 is TGCAGTGCTGACCGACAGGGTGCAACTGGAAACACCATATATTTT. Encoded protein: CSADRQGATGNTIYF.

Here the CDR3 reads CASSRGSDQPQHF. CDR3 bases: TGTGCCAGCTCACGGGGTAGTGATCAGCCCCAGCATTTT. V usage is TRBV18 and J usage is TRBJ1-5; D unclear. V lost 4 bases and J lost 5, with 9 bases in between. The CDR3 contains 13 residues. Germline lookup yields CDR1 KGHSH and CDR2 LQKENI. The full variable domain, its missing parts supplied by reference TRBV18 and TRBJ1-5, is NAGVMQNPRHLVRRRGQEARLRCSPMKGHSHVYWYRQLPEEGLKFMVYLQKENIIDESGMPKERFSAEFPKEGPSILRIQQVVRGDSAAYFCASSRGSDQPQHFGDGTRLSIL.

This clonotype was counted many times. The V call is TRBV7-2, the J call TRBJ2-5; D uncertain. Trimming stripped 5 bases from V and 1 base from J, with 8 bases between. The length of the CDR3 is 13 residues. Germline V gene data show CDR1 as SGHTA and CDR2 as FQGNSA. The CDR3 here is CASSVQPQETQYF. CDR3 DNA: TGTGCCAGCAGCGTACAGCCCCAAGAGACCCAGTACTTC.

This clonotype was seen repeatedly, ten times or more. A much more abundant neighbour one base away suggests this may be a read error. J is TRBJ1-2 and V is TRBV7-2; D is unresolved. CDR1 is SGHTA, CDR2 FQGNSA, per germline. V lost 5 bases and J 0 bases, leaving 7 bases between the germline ends. This CDR3 is 13 amino acids long. The CDR3, as DNA: TGTGCCAGCAGCCTCCAAGCTAACTATGGCTACACCTTC. It is translated as CASSLQANYGYTF. The entire variable domain, with the rest obtained from reference TRBV7-2 and TRBJ1-2, is as follows: GAGVSQSPSNKVTEKGKDVELRCDPISGHTALYWYRQSLGQGLEFLIYFQGNSAPDKSGLPSDRFSAERTGGSVSTLTIQRTQQEDSAVYLCASSLQANYGYTFGSGTRLTVV.

This clonotype was counted only a few times. V and J are TRBV5-1 and TRBJ1-6, with 11 bases lining up with TRBD1. The CDR3 extends over 17 amino acids. Per germline, CDR1 SGHRS and CDR2 YFSETQ. With V trimmed by 4 bases and J by 0 bases, 3 bases remained unmatched. The CDR3 reads CASSAGTGGSYNSPLHF. The CDR3 DNA reads as TGCGCCAGCAGCGCTGGGACAGGGGGCTCCTATAATTCACCCCTCCACTTT.

A few counts support this clonotype. The chain is built from TRBV19 and TRBJ2-5, with TRBD1 matching 8 bases. CDR3 length: 14 residues. Per the germline V gene, CDR1 is LNHDA and CDR2 is SQIVND (reference sequence). Trimming removed 6 bases from V and 6 bases from J; junction bases left unmatched: 9. CDR3 sequence reads: CASSLDDRGQTQYF. As DNA, the CDR3 is TGTGCCAGTAGCCTCGACGACAGGGGTCAGACCCAGTACTTC.